What follows are 31 T cell receptor beta chains derived from one specimen sequenced in a study of T cells after yellow fever vaccination. TCRdb passed the 5' RACE reads through MiXCR, listing each CDR3 protein once. The sample shows some 160,000 distinct CDR3 sequences, around 9.7% of them seen only once. This sample comprised CD8+ T cells sorted from PBMCs, obtained 45 days after the yellow fever booster vaccination. These receptors were taken from a man aged 18-30 years who received the YFV17D yellow fever vaccine.

The chain employs TRBV2 and TRBJ1-2, with TRBD1 identical over 9 bases. The V segment lost 0 bases and the J segment 7 bases; nucleotides outside the gene matches: 9. The germline V gene has CDR1 SNHLY and CDR2 FYNNEI. The CDR3 has 16 amino acids. The CDR3 loop reads CASSEARTGVRPGYTF. In DNA, the CDR3 is TGTGCCAGCAGTGAAGCCCGGACAGGGGTCCGGCCTGGCTACACCTTC. Supplemented by reference TRBV2 and TRBJ1-2, the full variable domain reads EPEVTQTPSHQVTQMGQEVILRCVPISNHLYFYWYRQILGQKVEFLVSFYNNEISEKSEIFDDQFSVERPDGSNFTLKIRSTKLEDSAMYFCASSEARTGVRPGYTFGSGTRLTVV.

The chain recombines TRBV7-2 with TRBJ2-1; D might be TRBD1 (6 bases). The germline V gene has CDR1 SGHTA and CDR2 FQGNSA. The V end lost 3 bases, the J end lost 4 bases, and 22 bases lay between the germline ends. The CDR3 spans 18 residues. The chain's CDR3 is CASSLFLGGQVFYNEQFF. Written as DNA, the CDR3 is TGTGCCAGCAGCTTGTTTCTTGGGGGACAAGTTTTTTACAATGAGCAGTTCTTC.

This clonotype was detected a few times. The chain employs TRBV29-1 and TRBJ2-7; D gene ambiguous. V was pared by 6 bases and J by 4 bases, with 25 bases between. Germline V gene data show CDR1 as SQVTM and CDR2 as ANQGSEA. The CDR3 has 16 amino acids. CDR3 in DNA: TGCAGCGTCGCCGGTGAGGTCGCCAACCCCTCTTACGAGCAGTACTTC. This codes for CSVAGEVANPSYEQYF.

This clonotype has a handful of counts. The rearrangement uses TRBV29-1 and TRBJ1-1, with 7 bases identical to TRBD1. V lost 4 bases and J lost 0; bases outside the gene matches: 5. CDR1 is SQVTM, CDR2 ANQGSEA, per germline. This CDR3 has 14 amino acids. DNA of the CDR3: TGCAGCGTTGGGCACAGGGGAATGAACACTGAAGCTTTCTTT. Translating gives CSVGHRGMNTEAFF.

The chain couples TRBV20-1 to TRBJ2-1; D perhaps matches TRBD1 (6 bases). Germline V gene data show CDR1 as DFQATT and CDR2 as SNEGSKA (reference sequence). This CDR3 is 16 amino acids long. V lost 1 base and J 1 base, leaving 14 bases between the germline ends. CDR3 sequence reads: CSARAYRDSSYNEQFF. The DNA for the CDR3 is TGCAGTGCTAGAGCCTACAGGGATAGTTCCTACAATGAGCAGTTCTTC.

This clonotype was seen many times. V and J are TRBV4-3 and TRBJ1-1; tentatively, D is TRBD1 (6 bases). Germline values: CDR1 LGHNA, CDR2 YSLEER. This CDR3 comprises 15 residues. The V and J ends lost 0 bases and 5 bases respectively, with 13 bases between them. The DNA of the CDR3 is TGCGCCAGCAGCCAAGAGGGAGGGGGAAGGACTGAAGCTTTCTTT. Its protein is CASSQEGGGRTEAFF.

This clonotype was counted between two and nine times. The chain combines TRBV6-2 or TRBV6-3 with TRBJ2-7; D not resolved. This CDR3 comprises 16 residues. Germline CDR1 MNHEY, CDR2 SVGEGT. V was cut by 0 bases and J by 1 base, with 13 bases left in between. The CDR3 nucleotides read TGTGCCAGCAGTTACTCGTATACAGTACCATCCTACGAGCAGTACTTC. Protein: CASSYSYTVPSYEQYF.

This clonotype was counted a few times. The CDR3 sequence is CSVAGDRDGISNQPQHF. The CDR3 coding sequence is TGCAGCGTTGCGGGAGACAGGGATGGAATTAGCAATCAGCCCCAGCATTTT. The chain carries TRBV29-1 and TRBJ1-5; the match to TRBD1 covers 7 bases. The CDR3 has 17 residues. Germline V gene sequence: CDR1 SQVTM, CDR2 ANQGSEA. The junction had 12 bases not matched to a gene; V was cut back by 4 bases and J by 0 bases.

This clonotype has a count of ten or more. The V and J genes are TRBV4-1 and TRBJ2-3, with D uncertain. Per the germline V gene, CDR1 is MGHRA and CDR2 is YSYEKL. Trimming stripped 0 bases from V and 4 bases from J, with 14 bases between. This CDR3 comprises 16 residues. The DNA for the CDR3 is TGCGCCAGCAGCCAAGATAAACAAGGGTTCGCAGATACGCAGTATTTT. It yields the protein CASSQDKQGFADTQYF.

The V call is TRBV6-2 or TRBV6-3, the J call TRBJ2-6; 7 nucleotides match TRBD1. The germline gives CDR1 MNHEY, CDR2 SVGEGT. Trimming at V came to 2 bases and at J to 0 bases, leaving 4 bases not matched to a gene. This CDR3 has 17 residues. CDR3 sequence reads: CASSYPGQSSGANVLTF. The CDR3 nucleotides are TGTGCCAGCAGTTACCCGGGACAGAGCTCTGGGGCCAACGTCCTGACTTTC.

The rearrangement links TRBV2 to TRBJ2-3; no firm D call. Germline V gives CDR1 SNHLY, CDR2 FYNNEI. Trimming shortened V by 6 bases and J by 8 bases, and 6 bases separated the two germline ends. CDR3 length: 10 amino acids. The CDR3 nucleotides read TGTGCCAGCAGGGGCAGTACGCAGTATTTT. As protein: CASRGSTQYF. Filled out from reference TRBV2 and TRBJ2-3, the complete variable domain reads EPEVTQTPSHQVTQMGQEVILRCVPISNHLYFYWYRQILGQKVEFLVSFYNNEISEKSEIFDDQFSVERPDGSNFTLKIRSTKLEDSAMYFCASRGSTQYFGPGTRLTVL.

This clonotype was counted a few times. V and J are TRBV9 and TRBJ2-1, with 11 bases that match TRBD2. Germline loops: CDR1 SGDLS, CDR2 YYNGEE. Trimming at V came to 3 bases and at J to 7 bases, leaving 6 bases not matched to a gene. This CDR3 comprises 15 residues. For the CDR3, the DNA is TGTGCCAGCAGCGGATATAGCGGGGGGGCGAATGAGCAGTTCTTC. Translated: CASSGYSGGANEQFF.

This clonotype was recorded a few times. The chain links TRBV9 to TRBJ2-5; a possible D gene is TRBD2 (5 bases). V was trimmed by 3 bases and J by 5 bases, leaving 8 bases between them. This CDR3 contains 12 residues. CDR1 and CDR2 from the germline V gene are SGDLS and YYNGEE. The CDR3 is CASSAAGETQYF. The CDR3 nucleotides are TGTGCCAGCAGCGCGGCGGGTGAGACCCAGTACTTC.

The table lists this clonotype with a few counts. V usage is TRBV4-2 and J usage is TRBJ2-2; D unclear. Germline V lookup: CDR1 LGHNA, CDR2 YNFKEQ. Trimming left V 2 bases short and J 2 bases short, with 18 bases between. The CDR3 is 18 amino acids. For the CDR3, the DNA is TGTGCCAGCAGCCAATTGTGGGCTACCCATACTAACACCGGGGAGCTGTTTTTT. This gives the protein CASSQLWATHTNTGELFF.

The sample holds a few counts of this clonotype. The chain is built from TRBV18 and TRBJ1-2; perhaps TRBD1 as D (5 bases). CDR1 and CDR2 (germline): KGHSH, LQKENI. The CDR3 is made up of 14 amino acids. The ends were cut back, 1 base at V and 4 bases at J, with 10 bases in the middle. The CDR3 region is CASSPRQRSYGYTF. For the CDR3, the DNA is TGTGCCAGCTCACCACGACAGAGGTCCTATGGCTACACCTTC.

The V and J genes are TRBV5-1 and TRBJ1-1; 7 nucleotides agree with TRBD1. J lost 1 base, V lost 5 bases, and 8 bases had no gene match. The CDR3 length is 15 residues. Germline CDR1 SGHRS, CDR2 YFSETQ. The CDR3 bases are TGCGCCAGCAGTCGATATGGGACAGAGAACACTGAAGCTTTCTTT. Amino acid sequence: CASSRYGTENTEAFF. Variable domain in full (rest from reference TRBV5-1 and TRBJ1-1): KAGVTQTPRYLIKTRGQQVTLSCSPISGHRSVSWYQQTPGQGLQFLFEYFSETQRNKGNFPGRFSGRQFSNSRSEMNVSTLELGDSALYLCASSRYGTENTEAFFGQGTRLTVV.

This clonotype was seen many times. This rearrangement joins TRBV6-5 to TRBJ2-6; D remains ambiguous. V shed 5 bases and J shed 0 bases, with 8 bases lying between them. Germline lookup yields CDR1 MNHEY and CDR2 SVGAGI. The CDR3 sequence is 15 residues long. The CDR3 DNA sequence: TGTGCCAGCAGTCTTTTCGGCTCTGGGGCCAACGTCCTGACTTTC. Protein: CASSLFGSGANVLTF.

This clonotype was observed at least ten times. The J gene is TRBJ2-5, the V gene TRBV6-5; 8 positions agree with TRBD2. There are 14 residues in the CDR3. J gave up 0 bases and V 5 bases, and 2 bases lay outside the gene matches. Germline CDR1 is MNHEY and CDR2 is SVGAGI. The CDR3 bases are TGTGCCAGCAGTGCACTAGCGGACCAAGAGACCCAGTACTTC. Amino acids: CASSALADQETQYF.

This clonotype was picked up a small number of times. The genes are TRBV14 and TRBJ2-7, with D possibly TRBD2 on 5 matching bases. The CDR3 totals 14 residues. Germline V CDR1 and CDR2: SGHDN, FVKESK. The V end was cut by 2 bases, the J end by 3 bases, with 11 bases between. Here the CDR3 DNA reads TGTGCCAGCAGCCAATTCCGGGGTCTCTACGAGCAGTACTTC. It is translated as CASSQFRGLYEQYF.

This clonotype was detected a few times. The V and J genes are TRBV2 and TRBJ2-7; 8 bases match TRBD1. Germline CDR1 is SNHLY and CDR2 is FYNNEI. After removal of 2 bases from V and 2 bases from J, the junction contained 2 bases not matched to a gene. The CDR3 is 14 amino acids. The CDR3: CASSEIRGPYEQYV. As DNA, the CDR3 is TGTGCCAGCAGTGAAATCAGGGGGCCCTACGAGCAGTACGTC.

The sample holds a few counts of this clonotype. The chain links TRBV15 to TRBJ1-4, with D unresolved. Germline CDR1 is LNHNV and CDR2 is YYDKDF (reference sequence). The length of the CDR3 is 15 residues. V lost 1 base and J 8 bases, leaving 14 bases between the germline ends. In nucleotides, the CDR3 is TGTGCCACCAGCAGAGCGGTGATAACCCACGAAAAACTGTTTTTT. Its protein product is CATSRAVITHEKLFF.

The gene calls are TRBV11-2 and TRBJ2-3; tentative D call: TRBD2 (5 bases). Germline V gene data show CDR1 as SGHAT and CDR2 as FQNNGV. The CDR3 totals 15 residues. Trimming removed 1 base at V and 2 bases at J, with 10 bases between. For the CDR3, the DNA is TGTGCCAGCAGCTTAGCGGCCCGGGACACAGATACGCAGTATTTT. Residues: CASSLAARDTDTQYF.

This clonotype was seen repeatedly, ten times or more. This chain links TRBV27 with TRBJ2-7; 8 nucleotides line up with TRBD1. Germline CDR1 MNHEY, CDR2 SMNVEV (reference sequence). Losses at the gene ends were 0 bases for V and 3 bases for J; bases not matched to a gene: 4. This CDR3 comprises 15 residues. CDR3 DNA sequence: TGTGCCAGCAGTTTATCCAGGGGGCTTAGCTACGAGCAGTACTTC. This codes for CASSLSRGLSYEQYF.

The chain combines TRBV7-9 with TRBJ1-2, with D unclear. Germline V CDR1 and CDR2: SEHNR, FQNEAQ (reference sequence). V was cut by 7 bases and J by 4 bases, with 19 bases left in between. The CDR3 sequence is 15 residues long. CDR3 protein: CASNDYDTDTYGYTF. CDR3 DNA sequence: TGTGCCAGCAACGACTACGATACGGATACCTATGGCTACACCTTC.

This clonotype has a handful of counts. J is TRBJ2-5 and V is TRBV4-1; a weak D match, TRBD1 (5 bases). Germline V CDR1 and CDR2: MGHRA, YSYEKL. The CDR3 totals 13 residues. V was clipped by 6 bases and J by 1 base, with 9 bases between them. Here the CDR3 reads CASSADSQETQYF. Written as DNA, the CDR3 is TGCGCCAGCAGTGCCGACAGCCAAGAGACCCAGTACTTC.

The chain is built from TRBV6-6 and TRBJ1-5; D is perhaps TRBD1 (5 bases). Trimming removed 5 bases at V and 8 bases at J, with 10 bases between. The germline V gene encodes CDR1 MNHNY and CDR2 SVGAGI (reference sequence). The CDR3 is made up of 12 amino acids. The CDR3 protein is CASSGGVEPQHF. In DNA form, the CDR3 reads TGTGCCAGCAGTGGGGGGGTGGAGCCCCAGCATTTT.

The genes are TRBV20-1 and TRBJ2-2; 14 bases line up with TRBD2. From germline, CDR1 is DFQATT and CDR2 SNEGSKA (reference sequence). The CDR3 is made up of 20 amino acids. Trimming removed 4 bases from V and 1 base from J; junction bases left unmatched: 14. Written as DNA, the CDR3 is TGCAGTGCTAAAACCCCTCCCGGGACTAGCGGGGGAGAGAACACCGGGGAGCTGTTTTTT. This translates into CSAKTPPGTSGGENTGELFF.

The chain couples TRBV7-3 to TRBJ2-5; the D gene is possibly TRBD2 (5 bases). CDR1 is SGHTA and CDR2 is FQGTGA in the germline V gene. V lost 4 bases and J 3 bases, leaving 9 bases between the germline ends. The CDR3 sequence is 13 residues long. The CDR3 DNA is TGTGCCAGCAGCTCAAGGACTGAAGAGACCCAGTACTTC. This translates into CASSSRTEETQYF.

The CDR3 region has the DNA TGTGCCAGTAGTCCCGGGACAGGGGCCCACGAGCAGTACTTC. This codes for CASSPGTGAHEQYF. The chain couples TRBV19 to TRBJ2-7; 10 bases line up with TRBD1. The junction had 6 bases not matched to a gene; V was cut back by 5 bases and J by 5 bases. The CDR3 extends over 14 amino acids. Germline lookup yields CDR1 LNHDA and CDR2 SQIVND (reference sequence).

The rearrangement uses TRBV4-1 and TRBJ2-5; 8 positions match TRBD2. This CDR3 is built from 16 residues. Germline CDR1 MGHRA, CDR2 YSYEKL. Unmatched junction bases numbered 6, after V lost 3 bases and J lost 0 bases. CDR3 sequence: CASSHLGGGYQETQYF. CDR3 DNA: TGCGCCAGCAGCCATTTGGGCGGGGGGTACCAAGAGACCCAGTACTTC.

This chain uses TRBV23-1 with TRBJ1-1, with D maybe TRBD1 (5 bases). TRBV23-1 is treated as an ORF (open reading frame) with a function not yet certain. V shed 0 bases and J shed 5 bases, with 19 bases lying between them. There are 17 residues in the CDR3. The CDR3 DNA sequence: TGCGCCAGCAGTCAATCGAGGGCAGGGAAGGCATGGACTGAAGCTTTCTTT. Amino acids: CASSQSRAGKAWTEAFF.